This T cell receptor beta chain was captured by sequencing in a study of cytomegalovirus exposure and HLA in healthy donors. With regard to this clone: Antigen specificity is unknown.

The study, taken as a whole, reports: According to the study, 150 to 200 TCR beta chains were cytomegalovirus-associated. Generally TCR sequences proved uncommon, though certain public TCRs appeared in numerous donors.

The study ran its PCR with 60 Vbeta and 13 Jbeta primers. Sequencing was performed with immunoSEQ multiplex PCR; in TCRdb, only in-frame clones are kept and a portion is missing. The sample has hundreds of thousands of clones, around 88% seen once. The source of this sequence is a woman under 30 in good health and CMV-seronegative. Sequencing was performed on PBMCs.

The CDR3 reads CASSPAGTGPTYEQYF. The CDR3 DNA reads TGTGCCAGCAGCCCCGCCGGGACAGGGCCTACCTACGAGCAGTACTTC. This chain links TRBV5-4 with TRBJ2-7, with 9 bases that match TRBD1. The germline V gene has CDR1 SGHNT and CDR2 YYREEE (reference sequence). The CDR3 length is 16 residues. With 4 bases clipped from V and 2 bases from J, the junction kept 10 bases outside the gene matches.